This T cell receptor (beta chain) emerged from a study of OX40 agonist ivuxolimab in advanced cancers. Study at large: A mean age of roughly 66 years, range roughly 23 to 85, was recorded, and more than 80% were male.

A remark on this clone: Its antigen is currently unknown.

Regarding the study as a whole: At 0.1 to 3.0 mg/kg, CD4+ and CD8+ blood T cells expanded clonally by week 6.

Trimming took 0 bases from V and 3 from J, leaving 9 bases between them. The CDR3 covers 14 residues. The germline CDR1 and CDR2 sequences are SGDLS and YYNGEE. Libraries were prepared by immunoSEQ multiplex PCR; TCRdb keeps only in-frame clonotypes and omits some of them. The repertoire includes 70,000 to 95,000 clones, roughly 94% of them detected once, and roughly 9.8% sits in the top ten. The receptor was derived from an adult with an advanced solid tumor such as melanoma, head and neck, liver or kidney cancer. The rearrangement links TRBV9 to TRBJ1-1, with D hard to call. Sequences were derived from CD4+ or CD8+ T cells sorted from blood, sampled in a trial of the OX40 agonist ivuxolimab. CDR3 nucleotides: TGTGCCAGCAGCGTAGGGGCAGCGGACACTGAAGCTTTCTTT. Translation gives CASSVGAADTEAFF.